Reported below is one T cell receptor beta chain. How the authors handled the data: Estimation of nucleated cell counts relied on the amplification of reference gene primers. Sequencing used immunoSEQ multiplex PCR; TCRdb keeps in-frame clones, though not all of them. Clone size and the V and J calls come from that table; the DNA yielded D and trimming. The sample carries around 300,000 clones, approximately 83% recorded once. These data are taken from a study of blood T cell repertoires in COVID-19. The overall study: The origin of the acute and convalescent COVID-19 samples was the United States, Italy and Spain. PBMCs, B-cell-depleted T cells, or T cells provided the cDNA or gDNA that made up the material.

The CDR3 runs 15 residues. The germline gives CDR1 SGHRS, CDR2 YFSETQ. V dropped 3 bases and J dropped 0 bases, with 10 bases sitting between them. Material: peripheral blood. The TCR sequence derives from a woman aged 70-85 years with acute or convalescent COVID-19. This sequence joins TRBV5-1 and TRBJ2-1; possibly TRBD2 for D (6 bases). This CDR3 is CASSSFGGSYNEQFF. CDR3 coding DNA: TGCGCCAGCAGCTCCTTCGGGGGCTCCTACAATGAGCAGTTCTTC.